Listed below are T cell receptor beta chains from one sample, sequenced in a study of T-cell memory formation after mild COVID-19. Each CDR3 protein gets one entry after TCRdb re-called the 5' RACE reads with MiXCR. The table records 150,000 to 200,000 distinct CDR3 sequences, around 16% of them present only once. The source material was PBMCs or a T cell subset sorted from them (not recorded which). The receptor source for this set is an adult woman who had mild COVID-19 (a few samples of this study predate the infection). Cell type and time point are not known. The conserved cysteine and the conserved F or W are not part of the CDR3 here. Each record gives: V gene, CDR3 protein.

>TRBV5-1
ASSSGLAGGPPPDTQY
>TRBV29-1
SVGEAGGWDEQF
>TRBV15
ATSLGPNSPLH
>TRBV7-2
ASSERYEQF
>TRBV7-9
ASSWTGGTNYGYT
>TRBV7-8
ASSLRDRGRDEQY
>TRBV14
ASSQGPPGQRTNEQF
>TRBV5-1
ASKTTSGISTDTQY
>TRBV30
AWSVSLLSNTGELF
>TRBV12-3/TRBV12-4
ASSLTGNNEQF
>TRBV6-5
ASKVEGLGTGELF
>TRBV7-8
ASSPHGLGNEQF
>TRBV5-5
ASSLETVLRGYT
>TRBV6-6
ASSYSDPADTQY
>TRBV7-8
ASSKGTSGGLQETQY
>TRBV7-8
ASSVDAPFDYNSPLH
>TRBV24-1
ATSDLRGGQEGDEQF
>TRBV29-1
SVEGILNTEAF
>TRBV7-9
ASSLVRDTQY
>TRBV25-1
ASSDPWQGKQY
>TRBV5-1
ASSLASGTGITGELF
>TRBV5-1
ASSSGVRLTDTQY
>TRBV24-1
ATSASRQGPGTDTQY
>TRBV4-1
ASSLGTLKLNEQF
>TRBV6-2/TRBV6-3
ASSLPRQETQY
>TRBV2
ASSDGNSGGTDTQY
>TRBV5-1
ASSLASGGGGTGELF
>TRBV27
ASSAGTGGAGSPLH
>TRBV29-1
SVAGGYGTDTQY
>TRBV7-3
ASSPRTNTDTQY
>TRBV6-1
ASSEQGSSTEAF
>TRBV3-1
ASSQVQHYGYT
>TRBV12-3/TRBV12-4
ASSFGRRGFGPGQGPNEQY
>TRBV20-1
SARVPDTQY
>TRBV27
ASSLSPGTWAYEQY
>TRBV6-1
ASSEAPRQGTGELF
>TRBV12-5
ASGLLAGTGEQF
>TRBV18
ASSPPGTDTQY
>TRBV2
ASSPTEAF
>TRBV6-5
ASSQGAEAF
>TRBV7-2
ASSPSGTGGMNTEAF
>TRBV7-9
ASSRTGSSIQY
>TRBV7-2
ASSKDRGTEAF
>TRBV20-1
SANIRRGQYYNEQF
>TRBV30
AWSRGWGRYSNQPQH
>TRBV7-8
ASSSRTSGNEQF
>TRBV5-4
ASSLPPSYEQF
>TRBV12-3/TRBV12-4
ASWTGRGTIY
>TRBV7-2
ASSLGPGARETQY